The clone carrying this T cell receptor beta chain has a handful of counts. The target antigen is unknown. The CDR3 extends over 16 amino acids. In germline, CDR1 is SEHNR, CDR2 FQNEAQ (reference sequence). The V segment lost 5 bases and the J segment 8 bases; nucleotides outside the gene matches: 9. The record originates from a study of immune evolution from preneoplasia to lung adenocarcinoma. Between about 2014 and 2018, patients underwent resection in Japan or China. Points from the study as a whole: Clonality was highest in normal lung, lower in later-stage lesions apparently. T cell clonality was higher in KRAS-mutant than EGFR-mutant or wild-type nodules.

The repertoire was sequenced with immunoSEQ multiplex PCR; TCRdb's copy has only in-frame clones and lacks some. Among some 15,000 clones, roughly four fifths were seen once, and the ten largest hold about 3%. V gene TRBV7-9 combines with J gene TRBJ2-2; 12 bases agree with TRBD2. This receptor was identified in a person aged 55-80 years with lung adenocarcinoma. The sample was FFPE minimally invasive lung adenocarcinoma tissue. The CDR3 bases are TGTGCCAGCAGCCCTCGACTAGCGGGAGATCGTGGGGAGCTGTTTTTT. Protein: CASSPRLAGDRGELFF.